One sample yielded the 10 T cell receptor beta chains listed below, sequenced in a study of vaccination effects on CD4 cells after COVID-19. Libraries were prepared by immunoSEQ multiplex PCR; TCRdb keeps only in-frame clonotypes and omits some of them. The table lists 26,000 or so clones, roughly two thirds of them singletons. Their antigens remain unidentified. Viral peptide pool expansion of antigen-specific CD4+ T cells preceded sequencing in the ViraFEST assay. The culture ran for approximately 11 days before CD4+ T cells were isolated. The healthy vaccine recipients, who had no prior SARS-CoV-2 infection, showed negative nucleocapsid antibodies. The sequenced sample was CD4+ T cells from PBMCs cultured with SARS-CoV-2 spike peptides, obtained before COVID-19 vaccination. These receptors originate from a human donor who received a COVID-19 vaccine.

The gene calls are TRBV2 and TRBJ1-2, with 7 bases that match TRBD1. Germline V CDR1 and CDR2: SNHLY, FYNNEI. V lost 3 bases, J lost 3 bases, and 4 bases stayed unmatched. The CDR3 is 14 residues long. This CDR3 reads CASSEAGGYYGYTF. Here the CDR3 DNA reads TGTGCCAGCAGTGAGGCAGGGGGGTACTATGGCTACACCTTC. The variable domain in full, completed from reference TRBV2 and TRBJ1-2, reads EPEVTQTPSHQVTQMGQEVILRCVPISNHLYFYWYRQILGQKVEFLVSFYNNEISEKSEIFDDQFSVERPDGSNFTLKIRSTKLEDSAMYFCASSEAGGYYGYTFGSGTRLTVV.

The rearrangement joins TRBV7-8 to TRBJ2-3; TRBD2 matches at 8 bases. This CDR3 comprises 15 residues. Trimming took 6 bases from V and 2 from J; bases not matched to a gene: 7. Germline CDR1 is SGHVS and CDR2 is FQNEAQ. CDR3 sequence (DNA): TGTGCCAGCAGACCACCGGGACTAGTCACAGATACGCAGTATTTT. Amino acids: CASRPPGLVTDTQYF.

The table lists this clone with a few counts. The chain is built from TRBV4-1 and TRBJ1-1; 7 bases agree with TRBD1. This CDR3 comprises 17 residues. Germline lookup yields CDR1 MGHRA and CDR2 YSYEKL. The junction had 9 bases not matched to a gene; V was cut back by 0 bases and J by 2 bases. CDR3 sequence: CASSQDPTGTANTEAFF. The CDR3 DNA follows: TGCGCCAGCAGCCAAGATCCAACCGGGACAGCAAACACTGAAGCTTTCTTT.

This rearrangement joins TRBV7-9 to TRBJ1-4; 8 bases fit TRBD1. There are 16 residues in the CDR3. Trimming took 0 bases from V and 6 from J; bases not matched to a gene: 6. From germline, CDR1 is SEHNR and CDR2 FQNEAQ (reference sequence). The CDR3 loop reads CASSLAAGGGHEKLFF. DNA of the CDR3: TGTGCCAGCAGCTTAGCCGCAGGGGGCGGACATGAAAAACTGTTTTTT.

V is TRBV10-1 and J is TRBJ2-2; 11 bases map to TRBD1. The junction had 2 bases not matched to a gene; V was cut back by 4 bases and J by 4 bases. The CDR3 sequence is 15 residues long. The V gene's germline CDR1 is WNHNN and CDR2 SYGVQD (reference sequence). CDR3 region: CASSAGTGGTGELFF. CDR3 sequence (DNA): TGCGCCAGCAGTGCGGGGACAGGGGGCACCGGGGAGCTGTTTTTT.

This clone appeared a few times. The chain uses TRBV11-2 and TRBJ2-2, with 16 nucleotides matching TRBD2. J was trimmed by 5 bases and V by 5 bases; bases with no gene match: 8. The V gene's germline CDR1 is SGHAT and CDR2 FQNNGV. The CDR3 has 18 amino acids. Written as DNA, the CDR3 is TGTGCCAGCAGCCCGCCGGGACTAGCGGGGGGGTGGACCGGGGAGCTGTTTTTT. Translated, it gives CASSPPGLAGGWTGELFF.

This clone was seen only a few times. The rearrangement joins TRBV5-1 to TRBJ1-3, with D hard to call. Germline-derived CDR1 and CDR2 are SGHRS and YFSETQ. Trimming took 0 bases from V and 0 from J, leaving 10 bases between them. The CDR3 is 16 residues long. CDR3 sequence reads: CASSLGDPLSGNTIYF. The CDR3 DNA reads TGCGCCAGCAGCTTGGGGGATCCCCTCTCTGGAAACACCATATATTTT.

This clone showed up just a few times. The chain couples TRBV11-2 to TRBJ1-5; the D gene is possibly TRBD1 (6 bases). Germline CDR1 is SGHAT and CDR2 is FQNNGV. This CDR3 is 13 amino acids long. The V end lost 3 bases, the J end lost 4 bases, and 7 bases lay between the germline ends. The CDR3 DNA is TGTGCCAGCAGCTTTCAGGGGAATCAGCCCCAGCATTTT. This codes for CASSFQGNQPQHF.

The CDR3, as DNA: TGTGCCAGCAGCTCGAGGAACATATACAATCAGCCCCAGCATTTT. As protein: CASSSRNIYNQPQHF. This chain connects TRBV7-8 to TRBJ1-5; D not resolved. This CDR3 is built from 15 residues. The V and J ends lost 4 bases and 3 bases respectively, with 13 bases between them. The germline gives CDR1 SGHVS, CDR2 FQNEAQ.

This chain connects TRBV3-1 (or the pseudogene TRBV3-2) to TRBJ2-7, with 14 bases lining up with TRBD2. Germline CDR1 and CDR2: LGHDT and YNNKEL (reference sequence). The CDR3 sequence is 15 residues long. V shed 4 bases and J 5 bases; nucleotides not matched to a gene: 4. In DNA, the CDR3 is TGTGCCAGCAGCCCTGGGACTAGCGGGAGCGACGAGCAGTACTTC. This encodes CASSPGTSGSDEQYF.